These 27 T cell receptor beta chains originate from one sample sequenced in a study of Ad26.COV2.S vaccination and SARS-CoV-2 variants. The method was immunoSEQ multiplex PCR; TCRdb's version includes in-frame clones alone and lacks a portion of them. The sample lists about 350,000 clones, approximately 90% seen once, with 3.5% to 4.5% in the top ten. Sequencing was performed on peripheral blood, taken after recovery from COVID-19. Receptor source: a human donor who had recovered from COVID-19.

The chain links TRBV9 to TRBJ2-2; possibly TRBD2 for D (6 bases). Germline V lookup: CDR1 SGDLS, CDR2 YYNGEE. The CDR3 loop spans 16 amino acids. The V end was cut by 4 bases, the J end by 3 bases, with 16 bases between. CDR3 region: CASSRIRDSYTGELFF. The DNA for the CDR3 is TGTGCCAGCAGCCGTATACGGGACTCGTACACCGGGGAGCTGTTTTTT.

This chain joins TRBV10-3 and TRBJ2-1; 10 bases agree with TRBD1. The CDR3 covers 15 residues. Germline assignment: CDR1 ENHRY and CDR2 SYGVKD. Trimming cost V 6 bases and J 3 bases; bases outside gene matches: 5. In DNA form, the CDR3 reads TGTGCCATCAGCCCGGGACAGGGGTACTACAATGAGCAGTTCTTC. Its translation: CAISPGQGYYNEQFF.

This clone was picked up a small number of times. The chain recombines TRBV19 with TRBJ2-7; D is unresolved. Per the germline V gene, CDR1 is LNHDA and CDR2 is SQIVND (reference sequence). Trimming took 0 bases from V and 3 from J, leaving 12 bases between them. The CDR3 extends over 15 amino acids. The chain's CDR3 is CASSIEGRRFYEQYF. The CDR3, as DNA: TGTGCCAGTAGTATAGAAGGGCGGAGATTCTACGAGCAGTACTTC.

This clone was found a few times. The V and J genes are TRBV7-9 and TRBJ1-4, with 7 bases matching TRBD1. This CDR3 is 17 amino acids long. The ends lost 5 bases at V and 0 bases at J; junction bases unmatched: 9. Germline V gene lookup returns CDR1 SEHNR and CDR2 FQNEAQ (reference sequence). The CDR3 loop is CASSPRQGGSTNEKLFF. CDR3 bases: TGTGCCAGCAGCCCCCGACAGGGCGGTTCAACTAATGAAAAACTGTTTTTT.

The genes are TRBV10-3 and TRBJ1-4; D call uncertain. V dropped 3 bases and J dropped 2 bases, with 7 bases sitting between them. CDR3 size: 14 residues. From germline, CDR1 is ENHRY and CDR2 SYGVKD. CDR3 region: CAISEGWTNEKLFF. The CDR3 DNA is TGTGCCATCAGTGAAGGATGGACTAATGAAAAACTGTTTTTT.

The J gene is TRBJ2-3, the V gene TRBV2; D is ambiguous. The CDR3 has 15 residues. Germline loops: CDR1 SNHLY, CDR2 FYNNEI. Trimming left V 4 bases short and J 2 bases short, with 13 bases between. The CDR3 region has the DNA TGTGCCAGCAGTGGGGGATTAGTAGTCACAGATACGCAGTATTTT. Translation gives CASSGGLVVTDTQYF.

The chain couples TRBV7-3 to TRBJ1-2; D remains ambiguous. Germline V gives CDR1 SGHTA, CDR2 FQGTGA. With 5 bases removed from V and 10 bases from J, the gap between germline ends came to 14 bases. This CDR3 is built from 12 residues. The CDR3 DNA is TGTGCCAGCAGCCCCCGCCGGCTCCCCTACACCTTC. Amino acid sequence: CASSPRRLPYTF.

This clone was counted only a few times. The chain has TRBV19 and TRBJ2-7; 7 bases map to TRBD1. V lost 3 bases and J lost 6; bases outside the gene matches: 5. The CDR3 consists of 13 residues. Germline loops: CDR1 LNHDA, CDR2 SQIVND (reference sequence). The CDR3 region is CASSMGRGSEQYF. The CDR3 DNA reads as TGTGCCAGTAGTATGGGCAGGGGGAGCGAGCAGTACTTC.

The chain uses TRBV4-1 and TRBJ1-1, with 12 nucleotides matching TRBD1. Germline V gives CDR1 MGHRA, CDR2 YSYEKL. The CDR3 consists of 18 residues. V lost 4 bases to trimming and J lost 1 base; unmatched junction nucleotides: 10. The CDR3 loop is CASSLPPGQGARNTEAFF. CDR3 nucleotide sequence: TGCGCCAGCAGCCTTCCTCCGGGACAGGGGGCTCGGAACACTGAAGCTTTCTTT.

This clone has only one observation. This chain's CDR3 is CASETGRGDEQYF. CDR3 in DNA: TGTGCCAGCGAGACAGGTCGGGGGGACGAGCAGTACTTC. This chain links TRBV19 with TRBJ2-7; D perhaps matches TRBD2 (7 bases). Germline V gene lookup returns CDR1 LNHDA and CDR2 SQIVND (reference sequence). V was clipped by 9 bases and J by 5 bases, with 17 bases between them. The CDR3 spans 13 residues.

The V and J genes are TRBV4-1 and TRBJ1-2, with D unresolved. The germline CDR1 and CDR2 sequences are MGHRA and YSYEKL. CDR3 length: 15 residues. V lost 4 bases to trimming and J lost 4 bases, with 16 bases between them. Here the CDR3 DNA reads TGCGCCAGCAGCCTCGGACCGATTAACCTCTATGGCTACACCTTC. Encoded protein: CASSLGPINLYGYTF.

The chain links TRBV7-8 to TRBJ2-1, with TRBD2 identical over 14 bases. V lost 5 bases and J lost 9; bases outside the gene matches: 6. CDR3 length: 15 amino acids. Per germline, CDR1 SGHVS and CDR2 FQNEAQ. CDR3 residues: CASSRPGTSGGEQFF. In nucleotides, the CDR3 is TGTGCCAGCAGCCGCCCCGGGACTAGCGGGGGTGAGCAGTTCTTC.

The CDR3 reads CASRETGSYGYTF. CDR3 coding DNA: TGTGCCAGTAGGGAGACAGGGTCCTATGGCTACACCTTC. The V gene is TRBV19, the J gene TRBJ1-2; the match to TRBD1 covers 7 bases. The germline gives CDR1 LNHDA, CDR2 SQIVND (reference sequence). This CDR3 has 13 amino acids. Trimming removed 6 bases from V and 4 bases from J; junction bases left unmatched: 5.

The V gene is TRBV9, the J gene TRBJ1-1; 8 bases map to TRBD1. The CDR3 consists of 15 residues. Trimming took 4 bases from V and 3 from J; bases not matched to a gene: 8. Germline CDR1 is SGDLS and CDR2 is YYNGEE. In DNA form, the CDR3 reads TGTGCCAGCAGCCCCTGGACAGGGTGGGACACTGAAGCTTTCTTT. Translated: CASSPWTGWDTEAFF.

The chain links TRBV2 to TRBJ2-1; the D is unclear. The CDR3 has 14 residues. Germline values: CDR1 SNHLY, CDR2 FYNNEI. V was pared by 5 bases and J by 6 bases, with 14 bases between. The CDR3 protein is CASSYSSWSNEQFF. In DNA form, the CDR3 reads TGTGCCAGCAGTTATTCCTCTTGGTCCAATGAGCAGTTCTTC.

The CDR3 DNA reads TGCAGCGGGGGGCGAGAGACCCAGTACTTC. Amino acid sequence: CSGGRETQYF. The gene calls are TRBV29-1 and TRBJ2-5; D is perhaps TRBD1 (6 bases). This CDR3 is built from 10 residues. Trimming pared 7 bases from V and 4 bases from J, leaving 7 bases between. CDR1 SQVTM and CDR2 ANQGSEA come from the germline V gene.

V usage is TRBV7-2 and J usage is TRBJ1-2; D remains unclear. Trimming shortened V by 4 bases and J by 11 bases, and 17 bases separated the two germline ends. The CDR3 totals 13 residues. The V gene's germline CDR1 is SGHTA and CDR2 FQGNSA. For the CDR3, the DNA is TGTGCCAGCAGCTCCTCCCTACGCGGACGGTACACCTTC. Its translation: CASSSSLRGRYTF.

The gene calls are TRBV11-2 and TRBJ2-7; no reliable D call. V was clipped by 1 base and J by 4 bases, with 11 bases between them. CDR3 size: 14 residues. Per the germline V gene, CDR1 is SGHAT and CDR2 is FQNNGV. The CDR3 is CASSLGAAKYEQYF. In DNA, the CDR3 is TGTGCCAGCAGCTTAGGGGCAGCCAAGTACGAGCAGTACTTC. Supplemented by reference TRBV11-2 and TRBJ2-7, the full variable domain reads EAGVAQSPRYKIIEKRQSVAFWCNPISGHATLYWYQQILGQGPKLLIQFQNNGVVDDSQLPKDRFSAERLKGVDSTLKIQPAKLEDSAVYLCASSLGAAKYEQYFGPGTRLTVT.

CDR3 sequence: CASSLDVGRNSPLHF. Written as DNA, the CDR3 is TGTGCCAGCAGCTTGGATGTGGGACGGAATTCACCCCTCCACTTT. The V call is TRBV5-5, the J call TRBJ1-6; D perhaps matches TRBD1 (5 bases). Germline V gene data show CDR1 as SGHKS and CDR2 as YYEKEE (reference sequence). CDR3 size: 15 residues. Trimming took off 0 bases at V and 7 bases at J, with 11 bases between the two ends.

The rearrangement links TRBV6-4 to TRBJ2-3, with a weak D call TRBD2 (6 bases). This CDR3 is built from 14 residues. CDR1 MRHNA and CDR2 SNTAGT come from the germline V gene. The ends were cut back, 2 bases at V and 4 bases at J, with 10 bases in the middle. The CDR3 DNA reads TGTGCCAGCAGTGACCAGGGAGGATCAGATACGCAGTATTTT. Its protein is CASSDQGGSDTQYF.

The V call is TRBV3-1 (or the pseudogene TRBV3-2), the J call TRBJ1-1; D gene unclear. From germline, CDR1 is LGHDT and CDR2 YNNKEL (reference sequence). This CDR3 region has 13 residues. Trimming left V 1 base short and J 4 bases short, with 7 bases between. The CDR3 nucleotides read TGTGCCAGCAGCCAAGTCGAAGGCACTGAAGCTTTCTTT. Its translation is CASSQVEGTEAFF.

In its sample, this clone was seen once. The J gene is TRBJ1-6, the V gene TRBV19, with 7 bases matching TRBD1. This CDR3 region has 16 residues. V shed 3 bases and J 4 bases; nucleotides not matched to a gene: 6. Germline V gene lookup returns CDR1 LNHDA and CDR2 SQIVND (reference sequence). CDR3 DNA sequence: TGTGCCAGTAGTATGGGGGGGACAGCTTATAATTCACCCCTCCACTTT. It specifies CASSMGGTAYNSPLHF.

The chain is built from TRBV6-6 and TRBJ2-7, with D perhaps TRBD2 (7 bases). Trimming left V 3 bases short and J 0 bases short, with 12 bases between. CDR1 and CDR2 (germline): MNHNY, SVGAGI (reference sequence). The CDR3 is made up of 15 amino acids. The CDR3 here is CASSYSGGASYEQYF. The DNA of the CDR3 is TGTGCCAGCAGTTATAGTGGGGGGGCCTCCTACGAGCAGTACTTC.

The chain couples TRBV27 to TRBJ1-2; D unclear. Trimming took 8 bases from V and 4 from J, leaving 11 bases between them. Germline CDR1 MNHEY, CDR2 SMNVEV (reference sequence). This CDR3 comprises 12 residues. CDR3: CASYARFYGYTF. CDR3 in DNA: TGTGCCAGCTACGCCAGGTTCTATGGCTACACCTTC.

The rearrangement uses TRBV5-1 and TRBJ1-1, with D tentatively TRBD1 (5 bases). This CDR3 has 17 amino acids. Germline V lookup: CDR1 SGHRS, CDR2 YFSETQ. Trimming took off 4 bases at V and 1 base at J, with 20 bases between the two ends. DNA for the CDR3: TGCGCCAGCAGCCCTGGCTGGCACCACGACAGGAACACTGAAGCTTTCTTT. This encodes CASSPGWHHDRNTEAFF.

This chain connects TRBV20-1 to TRBJ1-1; unclear D gene. Trimming cost V 6 bases and J 4 bases, with 9 bases left between them. This CDR3 comprises 11 residues. The germline V gene encodes CDR1 DFQATT and CDR2 SNEGSKA (reference sequence). The CDR3 nucleotides read TGCAGTGCCAAGGAGGCCACTGAAGCTTTCTTT. Encoded protein: CSAKEATEAFF.

Written as DNA, the CDR3 is TGTGCCAGCAGTTACTCGCCAGTAAACGAGCAGTACTTC. This encodes CASSYSPVNEQYF. The chain recombines TRBV6-5 with TRBJ2-7; D ambiguous. CDR1 is MNHEY and CDR2 is SVGAGI in the germline V gene. This CDR3 has 13 residues. Trimming removed 0 bases from V and 5 bases from J, with 8 bases in between.